Presented here are 6 T cell receptor beta chains from one specimen sequenced in a study of blood T cell repertoires in COVID-19. Some clones are missing from TCRdb's copy, which holds only in-frame ones; the method was immunoSEQ multiplex PCR. The data hold around 50,000 clones, with about 83% observed a single time. The sequenced sample was peripheral blood. These receptors came from a woman aged 55-70 years with COVID-19, enrolled during active disease.

The chain employs TRBV2 and TRBJ2-1; tentative D call: TRBD2 (5 bases). The CDR3 has 14 amino acids. Germline loops: CDR1 SNHLY, CDR2 FYNNEI. V was shortened by 7 bases and J by 6 bases, with 16 bases between the two germline ends. In DNA form, the CDR3 reads TGTGCCAGCATTGGTATATCGGGAAGCAATGAGCAGTTCTTC. Residues: CASIGISGSNEQFF.

This clone has just one count. This chain links TRBV6-5 with TRBJ2-7, with 11 bases lining up with TRBD2. The CDR3 runs 14 residues. Germline V gene sequence: CDR1 MNHEY, CDR2 SVGAGI. Trimming removed 6 bases from V and 2 bases from J; junction bases left unmatched: 3. The CDR3: CASRRGLAAYEQYF. DNA of the CDR3: TGTGCCAGCAGGAGGGGACTAGCGGCCTACGAGCAGTACTTC.

V usage is TRBV19 and J usage is TRBJ1-2, with 9 bases aligning to TRBD1. The CDR3 is 15 amino acids. Germline V gene lookup returns CDR1 LNHDA and CDR2 SQIVND (reference sequence). The V gene end was trimmed by 5 bases and the J gene end by 2 bases; junction bases not matched to a gene: 6. CDR3 protein: CASSAQGAENYGYTF. CDR3 bases: TGTGCCAGTAGTGCACAGGGGGCTGAGAACTATGGCTACACCTTC.

The chain combines TRBV19 with TRBJ2-1; 10 bases match TRBD1. Germline V gives CDR1 LNHDA, CDR2 SQIVND (reference sequence). This CDR3 region has 15 residues. The V and J ends lost 3 bases and 2 bases, in that order; junction bases with no gene match: 1. The CDR3 region is CASSIGQGAYNEQFF. CDR3 nucleotides: TGTGCCAGTAGTATCGGACAGGGGGCCTACAATGAGCAGTTCTTC.

In its sample, this clone was seen a few times. The rearrangement uses TRBV11-3 and TRBJ2-7; D is ambiguous. V was trimmed by 3 bases and J by 1 base, leaving 10 bases between them. Per germline, CDR1 SGHNT and CDR2 YENEEA. This CDR3 region has 14 residues. Here the CDR3 DNA reads TGTGCCAGCAGCTTTGGGCACTCGTCCTACGAGCAGTACTTC. Residues: CASSFGHSSYEQYF.

This CDR3 reads CSVVGTGETQYF. The CDR3 DNA is TGCAGCGTTGTGGGGACAGGGGAGACCCAGTACTTC. The J gene is TRBJ2-5, the V gene TRBV29-1; 9 bases map to TRBD1. From germline, CDR1 is SQVTM and CDR2 ANQGSEA. This CDR3 is built from 12 residues. Trimming took 4 bases from V and 5 from J; bases not matched to a gene: 2.